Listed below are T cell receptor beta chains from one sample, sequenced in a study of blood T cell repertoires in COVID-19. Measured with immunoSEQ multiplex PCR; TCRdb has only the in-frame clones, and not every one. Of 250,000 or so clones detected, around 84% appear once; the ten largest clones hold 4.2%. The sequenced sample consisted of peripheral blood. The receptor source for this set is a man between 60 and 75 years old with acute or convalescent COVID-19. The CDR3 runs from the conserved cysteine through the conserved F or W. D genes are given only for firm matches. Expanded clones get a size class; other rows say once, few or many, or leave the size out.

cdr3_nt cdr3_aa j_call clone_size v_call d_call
TGTGCCAGCAGCTTAGAGAGGACCAGGGTCGCTTTCTTT CASSLERTRVAFF TRBJ1-1 - TRBV7-8 -
TGTGCCACCAGCCCGGGGGAAAGCGAGTTCTTC CATSPGESEFF TRBJ2-1 few TRBV24-1 -
TGTGCCAGCAGCTTAATGAGCGAGCAGTACTTC CASSLMSEQYF TRBJ2-7 medium-sized TRBV11-1 -
TGTGCCAGCAGCACAGGACAGGGGCTTAATTCACCCCTCCACTTT CASSTGQGLNSPLHF TRBJ1-6 - TRBV5-8 TRBD1
TGTGCCAGCAGTACAACAGGCCTGGCGGACAATGAGCAGTTCTTC CASSTTGLADNEQFF TRBJ2-1 - TRBV7-9 -
TGCGCCAGCAGCTCAGCCGGGACTAGCGGCCAAGAGACCCAGTACTTC CASSSAGTSGQETQYF TRBJ2-5 - TRBV4-3 TRBD2
TGCGCCAGCAGCTTGGCCGGGGATCTTGGTGAAAAACTGTTTTTT CASSLAGDLGEKLFF TRBJ1-4 once TRBV5-1 -
TGTGCCAGCAGTGAAGCTCCCGCGAGCTCCTACGAGCAGTACTTC CASSEAPASSYEQYF TRBJ2-7 - TRBV6-1 -
TGTGCCAGCAGCCTCCCGCCGGGACAGGGGATCGGTCAGCCCCAGCATTTT CASSLPPGQGIGQPQHF TRBJ1-5 - TRBV7-2 TRBD1
TGCGCCAGCAGCCAAGATGGGTTAGCGGGAAGCGAGCAGTACTTC CASSQDGLAGSEQYF TRBJ2-7 - TRBV4-3 TRBD2
TGTGCCAGCAGCCAAGACGTTACAGAGAACTATGGCTACACCTTC CASSQDVTENYGYTF TRBJ1-2 - TRBV4-2 -
TGTGCCAGCAGTTTCGTTGGAGCGGCCCAGTACTTC CASSFVGAAQYF TRBJ2-5 - TRBV12-3/TRBV12-4 -
TGTGCCAGCAGCTTAGCGGGACAGGATTACGAGCAGTACTTC CASSLAGQDYEQYF TRBJ2-7 - TRBV7-3 TRBD1
TGTGCCTGGGACAGGGGAGAGTATGCTGAAGCTTTCTTT CAWDRGEYAEAFF TRBJ1-1 - TRBV30 TRBD1
TGTGCCAGCAGCTCCCTGTTCCCTGAAGCTTTCTTT CASSSLFPEAFF TRBJ1-1 - TRBV5-8 -
TGTGCCAGCTTACGGACAGGGTTAAACGTCCTGACTTTC CASLRTGLNVLTF TRBJ2-6 - TRBV18 TRBD1
TGTGCCAGCAGCTTTAGGAGGGGAGAGACCCAGTACTTC CASSFRRGETQYF TRBJ2-5 - TRBV7-3 -
TGCGCCAGCAGCCAAGTCTATGGAGCTTATAGCAATCAGCCCCAGCATTTT CASSQVYGAYSNQPQHF TRBJ1-5 - TRBV4-3 -
TGTGCCAGCAGCCAAGTAGGGGGCGAGGAGCAGTACTTC CASSQVGGEEQYF TRBJ2-7 - TRBV3-1/TRBV3-2 TRBD1
TGTGCCAGCAGCTTTTCGACTAGCGGGGAGGGAGATACGCAGTATTTT CASSFSTSGEGDTQYF TRBJ2-3 - TRBV5-4 TRBD2
TGCGCCAGCAGTGAGTCGAGCGCGGCGGGGGGGAAGGAGCTGTTTTTT CASSESSAAGGKELFF TRBJ2-2 - TRBV10-1 TRBD2
TGTGCCAGCAGCTTAGACTGGGGGCACACTAGCGAAGCGCAGTTCTTC CASSLDWGHTSEAQFF TRBJ2-1 - TRBV11-2 -
TGTGCCAGCAGTGTACAGGGTCCCTCATCTGGAAACACCATATATTTT CASSVQGPSSGNTIYF TRBJ1-3 - TRBV6-1 -
TGTGCCACCAGCACCGACAGGGCCGCGGGCCACGAGCAGTACTTC CATSTDRAAGHEQYF TRBJ2-7 - TRBV15 TRBD1
TGTGCCACCAGCAGAGTCTTAAGCGGGGACGAGCAGTACTTC CATSRVLSGDEQYF TRBJ2-7 - TRBV15 TRBD2
TGTGCCAGCAGCGTAACTGGACAGGGATTCACCGGGGAGCTGTTTTTT CASSVTGQGFTGELFF TRBJ2-2 few TRBV9 TRBD1
TGTGCCAGCAGCCTCAAGGGGGGGCTCAAGCTAATAAGCTACGAGCAGTACTTC CASSLKGGLKLISYEQYF TRBJ2-7 - TRBV11-2 -
TGTGCCAGCAGTTCCCCCGGGGGGGAGAATGAGCAGTTCTTC CASSSPGGENEQFF TRBJ2-1 - TRBV7-9 TRBD2
TGTGCCAGCAGCTTAGGGCAGGGATTCCGCTACGAGCAGTACTTC CASSLGQGFRYEQYF TRBJ2-7 - TRBV7-2 -
TGTGCCAGCAGCTTGGGGACAGGGGTAAATCAGCCCCAGCATTTT CASSLGTGVNQPQHF TRBJ1-5 - TRBV7-9 TRBD1
TGTGCCAGCAGCTTGGCGACAGGGGGAGTTTACGAGCAGTACTTC CASSLATGGVYEQYF TRBJ2-7 - TRBV5-6 TRBD1
TGTGCCAGCAGATTTTCTAGCGGGAACTCCTACGAGCAGTACTTC CASRFSSGNSYEQYF TRBJ2-7 - TRBV7-2 TRBD2
TGTGCCAGCAGCCCAGGGCAGACCTCGACAGGGGCGAAAAATGAAAAACTGTTTTTT CASSPGQTSTGAKNEKLFF TRBJ1-4 - TRBV7-6 TRBD1
TGTGCCAGTAAGCGGGAGGGCTACAATGAGCAGTTCTTC CASKREGYNEQFF TRBJ2-1 - TRBV27 TRBD2
TGTGCCAGCAGCCTGGGACAGGAAGGGGAGACCCAGTACTTC CASSLGQEGETQYF TRBJ2-5 - TRBV5-6 TRBD1
TGTGCCAGCAGTCCTTACCGCGCTAGCGGGGGAGGAGGAGAGACCCAGTACTTC CASSPYRASGGGGETQYF TRBJ2-5 - TRBV6-6 TRBD2
TGTGCCAGCAGCGTAGAGGGTAGGGGGCTGGAGACCCAGTACTTC CASSVEGRGLETQYF TRBJ2-5 - TRBV9 TRBD1
TGTGCCACCTGGGTTGGGAGTGGCTACGAGCAGTACTTC CATWVGSGYEQYF TRBJ2-7 few TRBV10-3 -
TGTGCCAGCAGTACCCAGGGTCAGCCCCAGCATTTT CASSTQGQPQHF TRBJ1-5 - TRBV12-3/TRBV12-4 -
TGTGCCAGCAGCGTAGCTGGTCAGGGGCAGGGGAATACTAACTATGGCTACACCTTC CASSVAGQGQGNTNYGYTF TRBJ1-2 - TRBV9 -
TGTGCCAGTAGTATAGTGGGACAGGGAACTTACGAGCAGTACTTC CASSIVGQGTYEQYF TRBJ2-7 - TRBV19 TRBD1
TGTGCCAGCAGTCGGGAATTCCAAGAGACCCAGTACTTC CASSREFQETQYF TRBJ2-5 once TRBV6-5 -
TGTGCCAGCAGCAAAGAGGTTGGGACAGGGGGGGGATATTGCTATGGCTACACCTTC CASSKEVGTGGGYCYGYTF TRBJ1-2 - TRBV21-1 -